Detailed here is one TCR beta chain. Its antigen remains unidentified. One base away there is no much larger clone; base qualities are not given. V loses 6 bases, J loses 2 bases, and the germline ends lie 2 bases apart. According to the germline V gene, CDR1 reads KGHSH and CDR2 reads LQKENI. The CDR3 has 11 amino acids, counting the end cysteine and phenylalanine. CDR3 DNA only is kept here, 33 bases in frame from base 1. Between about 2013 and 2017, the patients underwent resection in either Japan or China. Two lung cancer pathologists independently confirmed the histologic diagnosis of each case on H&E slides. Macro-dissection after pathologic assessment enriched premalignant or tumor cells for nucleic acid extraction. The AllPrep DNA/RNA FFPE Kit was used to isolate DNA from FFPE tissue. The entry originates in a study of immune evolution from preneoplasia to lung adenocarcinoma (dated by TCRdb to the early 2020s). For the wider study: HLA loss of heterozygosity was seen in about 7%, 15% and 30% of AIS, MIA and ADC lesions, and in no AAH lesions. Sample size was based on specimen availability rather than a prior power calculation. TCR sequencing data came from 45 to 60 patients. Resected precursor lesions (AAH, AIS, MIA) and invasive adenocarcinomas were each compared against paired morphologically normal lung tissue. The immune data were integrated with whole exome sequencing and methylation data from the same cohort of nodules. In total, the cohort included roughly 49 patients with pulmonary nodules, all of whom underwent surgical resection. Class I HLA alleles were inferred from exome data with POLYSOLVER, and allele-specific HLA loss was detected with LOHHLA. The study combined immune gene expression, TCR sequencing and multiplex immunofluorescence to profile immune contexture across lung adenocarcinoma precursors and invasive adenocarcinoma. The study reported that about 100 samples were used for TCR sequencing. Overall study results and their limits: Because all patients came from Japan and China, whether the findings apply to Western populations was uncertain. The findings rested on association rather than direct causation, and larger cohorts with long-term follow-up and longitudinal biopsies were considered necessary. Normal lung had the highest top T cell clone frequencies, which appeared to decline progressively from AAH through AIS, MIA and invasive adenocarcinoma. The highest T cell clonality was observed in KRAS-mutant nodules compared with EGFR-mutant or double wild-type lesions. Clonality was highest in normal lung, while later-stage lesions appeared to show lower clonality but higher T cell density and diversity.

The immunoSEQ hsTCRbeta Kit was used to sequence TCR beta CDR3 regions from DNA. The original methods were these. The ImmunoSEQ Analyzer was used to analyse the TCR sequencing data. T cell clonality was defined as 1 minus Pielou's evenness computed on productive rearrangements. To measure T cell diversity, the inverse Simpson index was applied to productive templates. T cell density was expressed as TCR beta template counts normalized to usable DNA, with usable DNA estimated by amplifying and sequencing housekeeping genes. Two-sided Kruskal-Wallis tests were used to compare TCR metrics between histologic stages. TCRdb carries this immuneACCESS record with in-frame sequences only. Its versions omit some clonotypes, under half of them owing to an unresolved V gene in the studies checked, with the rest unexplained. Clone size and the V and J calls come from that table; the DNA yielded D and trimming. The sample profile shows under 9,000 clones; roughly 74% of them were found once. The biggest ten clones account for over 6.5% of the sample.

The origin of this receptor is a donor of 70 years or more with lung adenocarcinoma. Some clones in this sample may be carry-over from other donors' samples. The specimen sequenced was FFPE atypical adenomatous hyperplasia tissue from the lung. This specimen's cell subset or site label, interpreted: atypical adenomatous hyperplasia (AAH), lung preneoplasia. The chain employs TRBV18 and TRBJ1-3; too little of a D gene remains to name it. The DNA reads TGTGCCAGCTCGCCTGGAAACACCATATATTTT. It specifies CASSPGNTIYF. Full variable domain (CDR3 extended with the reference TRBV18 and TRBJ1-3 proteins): NAGVMQNPRHLVRRRGQEARLRCSPMKGHSHVYWYRQLPEEGLKFMVYLQKENIIDESGMPKERFSAEFPKEGPSILRIQQVVRGDSAAYFCASSPGNTIYFGEGSWLTVV.